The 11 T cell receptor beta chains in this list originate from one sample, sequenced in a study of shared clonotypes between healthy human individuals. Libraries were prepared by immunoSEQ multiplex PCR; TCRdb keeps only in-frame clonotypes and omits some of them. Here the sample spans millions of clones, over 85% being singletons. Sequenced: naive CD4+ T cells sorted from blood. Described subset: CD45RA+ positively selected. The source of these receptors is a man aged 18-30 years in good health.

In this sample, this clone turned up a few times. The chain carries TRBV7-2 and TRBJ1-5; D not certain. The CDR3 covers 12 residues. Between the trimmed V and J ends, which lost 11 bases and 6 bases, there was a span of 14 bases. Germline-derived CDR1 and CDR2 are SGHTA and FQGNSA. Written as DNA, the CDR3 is TGTGCCTCGTGTTGGGTGACTCAGCCCCAGCATTTT. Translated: CASCWVTQPQHF.

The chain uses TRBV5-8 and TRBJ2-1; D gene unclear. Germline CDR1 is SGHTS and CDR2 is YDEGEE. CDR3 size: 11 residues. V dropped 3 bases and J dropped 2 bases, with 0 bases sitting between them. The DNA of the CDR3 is TGTGCCAGCAGCTCCTACAATGAGCAGTTCTTC. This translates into CASSSYNEQFF. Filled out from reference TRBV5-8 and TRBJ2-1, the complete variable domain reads EAGVTQSPTHLIKTRGQQATLRCSPISGHTSVYWYQQALGLGLQFLLWYDEGEERNRGNFPPRFSGRQFPNYSSELNVNALELEDSALYLCASSSYNEQFFGPGTRLTVL.

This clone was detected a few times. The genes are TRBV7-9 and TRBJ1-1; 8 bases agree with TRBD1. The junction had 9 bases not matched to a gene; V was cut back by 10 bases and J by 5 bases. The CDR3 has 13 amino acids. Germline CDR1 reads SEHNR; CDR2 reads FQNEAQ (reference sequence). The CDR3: CATRGLLETEAFF. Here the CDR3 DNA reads TGTGCCACCAGGGGGCTTCTGGAGACTGAAGCTTTCTTT. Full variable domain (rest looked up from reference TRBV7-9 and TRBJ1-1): DTGVSQNPRHKITKRGQNVTFRCDPISEHNRLYWYRQTLGQGPEFLTYFQNEAQLEKSRLLSDRFSAERPKGSFSTLEIQRTEQGDSAMYLCATRGLLETEAFFGQGTRLTVV.

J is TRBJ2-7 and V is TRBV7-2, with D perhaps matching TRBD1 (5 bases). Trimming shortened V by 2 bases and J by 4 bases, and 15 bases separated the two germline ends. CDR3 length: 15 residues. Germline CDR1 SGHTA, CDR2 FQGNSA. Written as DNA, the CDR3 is TGTGCCAGCAGCTTAATGACAGTAGCCCTTTACGAGCAGTACTTC. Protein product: CASSLMTVALYEQYF.

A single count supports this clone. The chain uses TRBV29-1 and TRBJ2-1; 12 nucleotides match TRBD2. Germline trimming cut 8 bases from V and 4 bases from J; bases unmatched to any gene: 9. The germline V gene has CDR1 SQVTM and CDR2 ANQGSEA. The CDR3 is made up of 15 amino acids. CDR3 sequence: CSTSSGGAWYNEQFF. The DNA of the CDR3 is TGCAGCACCTCTAGCGGGGGGGCATGGTACAATGAGCAGTTCTTC.

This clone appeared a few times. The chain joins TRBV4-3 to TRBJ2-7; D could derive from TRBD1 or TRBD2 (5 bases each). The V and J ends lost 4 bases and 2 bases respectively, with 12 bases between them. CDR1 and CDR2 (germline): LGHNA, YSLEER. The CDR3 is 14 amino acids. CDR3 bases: TGCGCCAGCAGCCGGGAGACAGCGGCCTACGAGCAGTACTTC. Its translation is CASSRETAAYEQYF.

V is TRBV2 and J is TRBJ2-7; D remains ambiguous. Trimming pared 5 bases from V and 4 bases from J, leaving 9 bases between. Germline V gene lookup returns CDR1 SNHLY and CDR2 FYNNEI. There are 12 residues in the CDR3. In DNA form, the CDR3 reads TGTGCCAGCAGTTCGGAAAGGTACGAGCAGTACTTC. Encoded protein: CASSSERYEQYF.

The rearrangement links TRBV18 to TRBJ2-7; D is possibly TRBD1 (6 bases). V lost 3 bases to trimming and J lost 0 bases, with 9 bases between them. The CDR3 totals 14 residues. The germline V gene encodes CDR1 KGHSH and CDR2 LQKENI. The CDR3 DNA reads TGTGCCAGCTCACCTGACAGGTACTCCTACGAGCAGTACTTC. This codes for CASSPDRYSYEQYF. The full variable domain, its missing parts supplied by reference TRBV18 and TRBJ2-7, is NAGVMQNPRHLVRRRGQEARLRCSPMKGHSHVYWYRQLPEEGLKFMVYLQKENIIDESGMPKERFSAEFPKEGPSILRIQQVVRGDSAAYFCASSPDRYSYEQYFGPGTRLTVT.

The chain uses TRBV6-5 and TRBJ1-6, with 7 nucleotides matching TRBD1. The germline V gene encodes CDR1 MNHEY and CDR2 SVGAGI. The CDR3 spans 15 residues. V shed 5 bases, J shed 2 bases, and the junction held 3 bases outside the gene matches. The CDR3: CASSRTGPYNSPLHF. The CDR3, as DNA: TGTGCCAGCAGTCGGACAGGACCCTATAATTCACCCCTCCACTTT.

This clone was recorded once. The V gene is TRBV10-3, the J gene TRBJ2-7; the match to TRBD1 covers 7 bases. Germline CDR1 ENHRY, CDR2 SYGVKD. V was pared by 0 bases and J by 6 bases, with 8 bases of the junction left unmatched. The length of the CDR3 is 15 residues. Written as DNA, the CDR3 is TGTGCCATCAGTGAGTCGCCGACAGGGTTTCTCGAGCAGTACTTC. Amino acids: CAISESPTGFLEQYF.

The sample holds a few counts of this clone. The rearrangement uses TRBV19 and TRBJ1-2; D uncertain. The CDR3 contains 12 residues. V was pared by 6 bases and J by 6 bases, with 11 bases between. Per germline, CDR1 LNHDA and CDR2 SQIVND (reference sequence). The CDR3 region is CASRSDSNGYTF. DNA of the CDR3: TGTGCCAGTAGGTCAGATTCGAATGGCTACACCTTC.